This note documents a single T cell receptor (beta chain) sequence. Its antigen is as yet unknown. The data are from a study of cytomegalovirus exposure and HLA in healthy donors. The study's findings and limits: With high specificity and sensitivity, the classifier reportedly diagnosed cytomegalovirus status. Rarity held for most TCR sequences, but there were some public TCRs that occurred in many donors. In vitro checks showed that a few CMV-associated chains really do target CMV antigens. It was approximately 150 TCR beta chains that were listed as cytomegalovirus-associated.

Germline V gives CDR1 LNHDA, CDR2 SQIVND (reference sequence). V was pared by 7 bases and J by 4 bases, with 17 bases between. This CDR3 has 15 residues. Repertoires were generated with immunoSEQ multiplex PCR, while TCRdb's copy carries only in-frame clones and drops some. The sample shows 45,000 to 70,000 clones, 90% of them seen only once. Sequenced material: PBMCs. This chain links TRBV19 with TRBJ1-5; D is perhaps TRBD1 (6 bases). The source of this sequence is a man younger than 30 in good health and CMV-seronegative. The DNA for the CDR3 is TGTGCCAGTACTCCACAGGGAAGAGGAAATCAGCCCCAGCATTTT. This sequence encodes CASTPQGRGNQPQHF.